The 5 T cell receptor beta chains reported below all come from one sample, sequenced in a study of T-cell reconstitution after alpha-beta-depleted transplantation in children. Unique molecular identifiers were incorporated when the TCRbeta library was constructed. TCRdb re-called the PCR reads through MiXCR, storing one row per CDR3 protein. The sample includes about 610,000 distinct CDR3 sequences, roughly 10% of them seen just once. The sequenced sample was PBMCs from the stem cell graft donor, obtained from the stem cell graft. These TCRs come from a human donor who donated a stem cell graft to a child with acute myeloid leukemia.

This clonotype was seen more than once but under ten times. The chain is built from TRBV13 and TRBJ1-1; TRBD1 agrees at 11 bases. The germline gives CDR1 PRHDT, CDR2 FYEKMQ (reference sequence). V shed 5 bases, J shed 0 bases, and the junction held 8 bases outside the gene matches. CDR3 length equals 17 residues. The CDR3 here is CASSTRDRGFLNTEAFF. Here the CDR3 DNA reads TGTGCCAGCAGCACACGGGACAGGGGGTTCCTGAACACTGAAGCTTTCTTT.

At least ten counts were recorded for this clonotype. CDR3 loop: CSVAGRGKYEQYF. The DNA for the CDR3 is TGCAGCGTTGCCGGGAGGGGCAAGTACGAGCAGTACTTC. The V and J genes are TRBV29-1 and TRBJ2-7, with 8 bases matching TRBD2. The CDR3 length is 13 residues. Germline assignment: CDR1 SQVTM and CDR2 ANQGSEA. V lost 4 bases, J lost 4 bases, and 6 bases stayed unmatched.

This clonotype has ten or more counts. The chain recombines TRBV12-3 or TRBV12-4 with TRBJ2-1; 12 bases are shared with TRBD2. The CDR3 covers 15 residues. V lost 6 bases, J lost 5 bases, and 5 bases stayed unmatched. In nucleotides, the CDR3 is TGTGCCAGCAGATGGAGGACTAGCGGGGACAATGAGCAGTTCTTC. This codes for CASRWRTSGDNEQFF.

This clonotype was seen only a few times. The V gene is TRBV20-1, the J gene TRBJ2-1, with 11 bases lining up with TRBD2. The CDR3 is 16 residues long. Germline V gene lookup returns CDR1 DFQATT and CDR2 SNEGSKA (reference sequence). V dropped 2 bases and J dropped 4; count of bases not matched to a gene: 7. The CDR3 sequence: CSARSLPSGRYNEQFF. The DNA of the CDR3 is TGCAGTGCTAGAAGTTTGCCTAGCGGGAGGTACAATGAGCAGTTCTTC.

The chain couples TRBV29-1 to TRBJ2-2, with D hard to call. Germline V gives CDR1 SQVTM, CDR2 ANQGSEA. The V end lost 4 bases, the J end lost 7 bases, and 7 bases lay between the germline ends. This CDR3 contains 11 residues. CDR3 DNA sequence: TGCAGCGTTGGGTTGGGCGGGGAGCTGTTTTTT. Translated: CSVGLGGELFF.